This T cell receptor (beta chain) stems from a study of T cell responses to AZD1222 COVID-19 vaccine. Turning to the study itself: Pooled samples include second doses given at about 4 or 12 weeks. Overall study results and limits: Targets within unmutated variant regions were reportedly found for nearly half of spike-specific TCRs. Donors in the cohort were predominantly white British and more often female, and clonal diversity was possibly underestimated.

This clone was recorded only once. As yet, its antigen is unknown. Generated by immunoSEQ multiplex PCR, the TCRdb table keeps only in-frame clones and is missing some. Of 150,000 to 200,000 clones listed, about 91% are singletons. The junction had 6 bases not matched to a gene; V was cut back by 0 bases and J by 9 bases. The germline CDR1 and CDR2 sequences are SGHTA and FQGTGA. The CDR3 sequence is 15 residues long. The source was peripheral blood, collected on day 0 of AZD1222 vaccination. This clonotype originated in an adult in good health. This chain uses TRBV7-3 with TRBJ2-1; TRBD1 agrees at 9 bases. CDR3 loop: CASSLTGQGSGEQFF. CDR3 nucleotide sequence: TGTGCCAGCAGCTTAACGGGACAGGGCTCGGGTGAGCAGTTCTTC.